The 19 T cell receptor beta chains below come from one sample, sequenced in a study of naive CD8 T cells in extremely preterm neonates. Here immunoSEQ multiplex PCR was the method, and the copy in TCRdb shows in-frame clones only, minus some. This sample has some 6,500 clones, with under 98% found just once. Material for sequencing was naive CD8+ T cells from blood. These receptors all come from a human donor in good health.

CDR3 sequence: CASSYSIGLLEAFF. CDR3 DNA: TGTGCCAGCAGTTACTCGATCGGACTGCTAGAAGCTTTCTTT. This chain connects TRBV6-5 to TRBJ1-1, with D unclear. Trimming cost V 0 bases and J 8 bases, with 13 bases left between them. The CDR3 is made up of 14 amino acids. The germline V gene encodes CDR1 MNHEY and CDR2 SVGAGI.

A single count supports this clone. The chain links TRBV9 to TRBJ2-7; 9 nucleotides align to TRBD1. The trim removed 1 base at V and 4 bases at J, leaving 9 bases unmatched. The CDR3 length is 16 residues. Germline V gene data show CDR1 as SGDLS and CDR2 as YYNGEE. Written as DNA, the CDR3 is TGTGCCAGCAGCGTAAACACAGGGGGCCGTTCGTACGAGCAGTACTTC. Its protein is CASSVNTGGRSYEQYF.

This chain links TRBV6-5 with TRBJ1-1; D is perhaps TRBD1 (5 bases). Germline V gene data show CDR1 as MNHEY and CDR2 as SVGAGI. CDR3 length: 12 amino acids. V was shortened by 0 bases and J by 8 bases, with 7 bases between the two germline ends. CDR3 region: CASSYSSGEAFF. The CDR3 DNA reads as TGTGCCAGCAGTTACTCATCAGGGGAAGCTTTCTTT.

The table lists this clone with a count of one. This sequence joins TRBV6-5 and TRBJ1-4, with a possible D match to TRBD1 (5 bases). Trimming shortened V by 2 bases and J by 10 bases, and 20 bases separated the two germline ends. The CDR3 is 16 residues long. Germline CDR1 and CDR2: MNHEY and SVGAGI. DNA of the CDR3: TGTGCCAGCAGTTACCGGAAGGGACTCCACAAGGGAAAACTGTTTTTT. It specifies CASSYRKGLHKGKLFF.

J is TRBJ1-4 and V is TRBV7-2, with D possibly matching TRBD1 (5 bases). Germline V gene data show CDR1 as SGHTA and CDR2 as FQGNSA. With 5 bases removed from V and 5 bases from J, the gap between germline ends came to 15 bases. The CDR3 has 15 residues. Written as DNA, the CDR3 is TGTGCCAGCAGCCCTGACAATGGGGCAAATGAAAAACTGTTTTTT. It is translated as CASSPDNGANEKLFF.

The gene calls are TRBV27 and TRBJ1-2, with a possible D match to TRBD1 (5 bases). Germline CDR1 and CDR2: MNHEY and SMNVEV (reference sequence). The CDR3 runs 15 residues. V lost 5 bases to trimming and J lost 1 base, with 14 bases between them. CDR3 nucleotides: TGTGCCAGCAGTACCCAAGGGGATCTTAACTATGGCTACACCTTC. Encoded protein: CASSTQGDLNYGYTF.

The rearrangement uses TRBV6-1 and TRBJ1-5; D ambiguous. The CDR3 totals 15 residues. Per the germline V gene, CDR1 is MNHNS and CDR2 is SASEGT. Deletions cut 6 bases from V and 0 bases from J, with 12 bases between. Here the CDR3 DNA reads TGTGCCAGCAGACTGCGACAAAATAGCAATCAGCCCCAGCATTTT. Its protein product is CASRLRQNSNQPQHF.

V gene TRBV4-1 combines with J gene TRBJ1-1; D is unresolved. The CDR3 runs 13 residues. V was pared by 3 bases and J by 0 bases, with 5 bases between. Germline V gene data show CDR1 as MGHRA and CDR2 as YSYEKL. CDR3 sequence reads: CASSHTVNTEAFF. Here the CDR3 DNA reads TGCGCCAGCAGCCACACAGTGAACACTGAAGCTTTCTTT.

The rearrangement links TRBV11-2 to TRBJ1-5; no clear D. CDR3 length: 14 residues. Germline CDR1 and CDR2: SGHAT and FQNNGV. Trimming removed 1 base from V and 6 bases from J, with 10 bases in between. The CDR3 nucleotides read TGTGCCAGCAGCTTAGGGAGCGGCGGTCAGCCCCAGCATTTT. Protein sequence: CASSLGSGGQPQHF.

This clone came up once. The chain recombines TRBV12-5 with TRBJ2-2; 8 bases line up with TRBD1. CDR1 is LGHNT, CDR2 FRNRAP, per germline. The length of the CDR3 is 16 residues. J was trimmed by 4 bases and V by 0 bases; bases with no gene match: 4. CDR3: CASGLVQGASTGELFF. DNA for the CDR3: TGTGCTAGTGGTTTGGTCCAGGGGGCGAGCACCGGGGAGCTGTTTTTT.

The V call is TRBV7-6, the J call TRBJ1-4; 7 bases fit TRBD1. Germline CDR1 reads SGHVS; CDR2 reads FNYEAQ. This CDR3 contains 14 residues. Trimming cost V 3 bases and J 5 bases; bases outside gene matches: 3. The CDR3 loop reads CASSLTGPNEKLFF. The CDR3 bases are TGTGCCAGCAGCTTGACAGGGCCGAATGAAAAACTGTTTTTT.

This clone was picked up one time. This sequence joins TRBV15 and TRBJ1-2; maybe TRBD1 (5 bases). The CDR3 length is 15 residues. Trimming removed 0 bases from V and 3 bases from J, with 11 bases in between. CDR1 and CDR2 (germline): LNHNV, YYDKDF (reference sequence). This chain's CDR3 is CATSRDGAWDYGYTF. For the CDR3, the DNA is TGTGCCACCAGCAGAGATGGGGCATGGGACTATGGCTACACCTTC.

The chain joins TRBV5-1 to TRBJ2-2; TRBD2 matches at 7 bases. The CDR3 has 17 amino acids. With V trimmed by 5 bases and J by 4 bases, 14 bases remained unmatched. The germline gives CDR1 SGHRS, CDR2 YFSETQ. CDR3 loop: CASSSGFGLEVTGELFF. The DNA of the CDR3 is TGCGCCAGCAGTTCGGGTTTTGGACTAGAGGTCACCGGGGAGCTGTTTTTT.

V is TRBV7-9 and J is TRBJ1-5, with unresolved D. With 3 bases removed from V and 2 bases from J, the gap between germline ends came to 11 bases. CDR3 length equals 15 residues. Germline CDR1 SEHNR, CDR2 FQNEAQ (reference sequence). CDR3 region: CASSFSEEGNQPQHF. The DNA of the CDR3 is TGTGCCAGCAGCTTCAGCGAAGAGGGCAATCAGCCCCAGCATTTT.

The chain carries TRBV4-1 and TRBJ2-5, with 9 bases identical to TRBD1. The J call may be mistaken, given a closer DNA end match to TRBJ2-7. CDR3 length: 14 amino acids. Germline V CDR1 and CDR2: MGHRA, YSYEKL. DNA of the CDR3: TGCGCCAGCACCTCCGGGACAGGGTCCTACGAGCAGTACTTC. Translating it yields CASTSGTGSYEQYF.

This clone was seen a handful of times. The V call is TRBV7-9, the J call TRBJ1-2; 9 nucleotides align to TRBD1. V dropped 1 base and J dropped 8; count of bases not matched to a gene: 2. Germline loops: CDR1 SEHNR, CDR2 FQNEAQ (reference sequence). The CDR3 sequence is 13 residues long. CDR3 protein: CASSLGDRDGYTF. CDR3 in DNA: TGTGCCAGCAGCTTAGGGGACAGGGACGGCTACACCTTC.

The V call is TRBV28, the J call TRBJ1-5, with D maybe TRBD1 (5 bases). The V gene's germline CDR1 is MDHEN and CDR2 SYDVKM. V was pared by 2 bases and J by 5 bases, with 13 bases between. The CDR3 extends over 15 amino acids. CDR3 coding DNA: TGTGCCAGCAGTTTAAGGAGGGGAACTTATCAGCCCCAGCATTTT. Amino acid sequence: CASSLRRGTYQPQHF.

The V and J genes are TRBV30 and TRBJ2-1; 13 bases match TRBD2. The CDR3 consists of 15 residues. The trim removed 5 bases at V and 9 bases at J, leaving 10 bases unmatched. The germline CDR1 and CDR2 sequences are GTSNPN and SVGIG (reference sequence). CDR3 in amino acids: CAWEKLAGGSTEQFF. The CDR3 DNA reads as TGTGCCTGGGAAAAACTAGCGGGGGGGTCTACTGAGCAGTTCTTC.

V and J are TRBV27 and TRBJ1-5; TRBD1 matches at 9 bases. This CDR3 is built from 14 residues. The germline V gene has CDR1 MNHEY and CDR2 SMNVEV (reference sequence). With 4 bases clipped from V and 6 bases from J, the junction kept 4 bases outside the gene matches. DNA for the CDR3: TGTGCCAGCAGTTCACAGGGGGCGAGTCAGCCCCAGCATTTT. Translation: CASSSQGASQPQHF.